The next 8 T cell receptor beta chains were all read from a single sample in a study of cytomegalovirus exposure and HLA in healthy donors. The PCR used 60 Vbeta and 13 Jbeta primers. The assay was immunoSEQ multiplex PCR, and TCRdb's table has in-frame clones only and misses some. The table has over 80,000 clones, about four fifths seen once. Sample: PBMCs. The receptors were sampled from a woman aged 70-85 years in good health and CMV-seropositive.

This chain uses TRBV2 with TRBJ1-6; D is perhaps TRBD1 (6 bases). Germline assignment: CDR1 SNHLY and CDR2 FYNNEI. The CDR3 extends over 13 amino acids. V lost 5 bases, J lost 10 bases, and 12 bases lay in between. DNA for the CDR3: TGTGCCAGCAGTATCACAGGGTCCTCACCCCTCCACTTT. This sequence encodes CASSITGSSPLHF.

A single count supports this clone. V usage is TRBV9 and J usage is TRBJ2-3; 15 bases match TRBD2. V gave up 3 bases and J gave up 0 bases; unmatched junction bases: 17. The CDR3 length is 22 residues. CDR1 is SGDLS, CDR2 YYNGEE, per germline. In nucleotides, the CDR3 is TGTGCCAGCAGCGCCCGCCACAGATCCGGGACTAGCGGGAGGTCTAGCACAGATACGCAGTATTTT. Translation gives CASSARHRSGTSGRSSTDTQYF.

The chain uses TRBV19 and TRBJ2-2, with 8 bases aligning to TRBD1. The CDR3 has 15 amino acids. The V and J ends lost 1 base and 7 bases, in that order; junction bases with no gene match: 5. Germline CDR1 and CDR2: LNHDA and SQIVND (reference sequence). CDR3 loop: CASSIADRDDGELFF. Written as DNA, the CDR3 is TGTGCCAGTAGTATAGCGGACAGGGATGACGGGGAGCTGTTTTTT.

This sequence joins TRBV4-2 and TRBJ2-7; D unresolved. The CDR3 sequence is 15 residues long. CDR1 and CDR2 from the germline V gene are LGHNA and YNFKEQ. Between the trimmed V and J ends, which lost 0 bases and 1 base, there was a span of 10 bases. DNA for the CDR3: TGTGCCAGCAGCCAAGATGTTTCTGTATCCTACGAGCAGTACTTC. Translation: CASSQDVSVSYEQYF.

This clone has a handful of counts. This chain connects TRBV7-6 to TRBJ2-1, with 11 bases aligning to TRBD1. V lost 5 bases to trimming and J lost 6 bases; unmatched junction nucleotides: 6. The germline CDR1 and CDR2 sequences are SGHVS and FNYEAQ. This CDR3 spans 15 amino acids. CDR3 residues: CASSIRDRGFNEQFF. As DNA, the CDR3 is TGTGCCAGCAGCATCCGGGACAGGGGGTTCAATGAGCAGTTCTTC.

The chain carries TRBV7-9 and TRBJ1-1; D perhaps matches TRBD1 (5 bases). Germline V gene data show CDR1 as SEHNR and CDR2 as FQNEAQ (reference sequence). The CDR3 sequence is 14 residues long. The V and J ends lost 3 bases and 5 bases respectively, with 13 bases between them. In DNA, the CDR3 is TGTGCCAGCAGCTTCCCAGGGTTTGGGACTGAAGCTTTCTTT. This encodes CASSFPGFGTEAFF.

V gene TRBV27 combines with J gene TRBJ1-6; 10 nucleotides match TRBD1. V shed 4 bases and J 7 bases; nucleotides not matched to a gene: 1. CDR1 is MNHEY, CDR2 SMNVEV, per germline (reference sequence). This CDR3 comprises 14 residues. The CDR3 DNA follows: TGTGCCAGCAGTTGGGGACAGGGGAATTCACCCCTCCACTTT. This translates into CASSWGQGNSPLHF.

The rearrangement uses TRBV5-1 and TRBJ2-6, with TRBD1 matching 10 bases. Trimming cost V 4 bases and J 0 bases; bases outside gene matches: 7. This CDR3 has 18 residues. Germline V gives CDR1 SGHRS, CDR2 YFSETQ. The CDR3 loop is CASSEDRGASSGANVLTF. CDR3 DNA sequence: TGCGCCAGCAGCGAGGACAGGGGGGCCAGCTCTGGGGCCAACGTCCTGACTTTC. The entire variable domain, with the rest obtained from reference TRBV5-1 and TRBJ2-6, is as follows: KAGVTQTPRYLIKTRGQQVTLSCSPISGHRSVSWYQQTPGQGLQFLFEYFSETQRNKGNFPGRFSGRQFSNSRSEMNVSTLELGDSALYLCASSEDRGASSGANVLTFGAGSRLTVL.